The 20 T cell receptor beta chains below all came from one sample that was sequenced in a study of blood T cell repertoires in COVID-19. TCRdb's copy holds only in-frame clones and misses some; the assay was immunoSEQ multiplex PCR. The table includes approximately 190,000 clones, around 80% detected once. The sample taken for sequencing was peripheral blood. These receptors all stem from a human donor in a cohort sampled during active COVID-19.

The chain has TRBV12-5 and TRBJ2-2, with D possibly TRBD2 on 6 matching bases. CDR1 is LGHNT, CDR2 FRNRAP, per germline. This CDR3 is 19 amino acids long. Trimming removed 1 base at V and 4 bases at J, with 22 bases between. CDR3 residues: CASGLAPNRDLRTTGELFF. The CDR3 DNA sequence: TGTGCTAGTGGTTTGGCCCCTAACCGGGACTTGAGGACCACCGGGGAGCTGTTTTTT.

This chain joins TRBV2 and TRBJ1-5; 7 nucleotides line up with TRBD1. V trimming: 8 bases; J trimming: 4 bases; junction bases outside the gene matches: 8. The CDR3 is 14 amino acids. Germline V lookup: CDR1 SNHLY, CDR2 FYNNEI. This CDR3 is CASHLRGVNQPQHF. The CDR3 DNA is TGTGCCAGCCACCTCAGGGGGGTGAATCAGCCCCAGCATTTT.

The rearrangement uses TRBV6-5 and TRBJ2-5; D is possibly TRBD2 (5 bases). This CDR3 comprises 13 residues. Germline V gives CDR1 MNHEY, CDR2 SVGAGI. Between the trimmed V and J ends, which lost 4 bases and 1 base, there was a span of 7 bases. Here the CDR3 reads CASSSGFQETQYF. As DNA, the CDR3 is TGTGCCAGCAGTTCGGGGTTCCAAGAGACCCAGTACTTC.

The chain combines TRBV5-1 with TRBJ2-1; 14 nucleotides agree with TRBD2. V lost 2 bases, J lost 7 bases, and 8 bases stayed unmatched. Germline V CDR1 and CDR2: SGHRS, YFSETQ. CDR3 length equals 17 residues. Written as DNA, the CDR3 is TGCGCCAGCAGCTTAAATAAGGGACTAGCGGGAGAGAATGAGCAGTTCTTC. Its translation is CASSLNKGLAGENEQFF.

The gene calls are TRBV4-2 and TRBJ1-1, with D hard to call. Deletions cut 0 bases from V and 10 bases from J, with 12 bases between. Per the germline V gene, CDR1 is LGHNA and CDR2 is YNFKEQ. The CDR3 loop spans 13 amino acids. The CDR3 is CASSQDLSRLAFF. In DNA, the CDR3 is TGTGCCAGCAGCCAAGACCTCTCTCGGTTAGCTTTCTTT.

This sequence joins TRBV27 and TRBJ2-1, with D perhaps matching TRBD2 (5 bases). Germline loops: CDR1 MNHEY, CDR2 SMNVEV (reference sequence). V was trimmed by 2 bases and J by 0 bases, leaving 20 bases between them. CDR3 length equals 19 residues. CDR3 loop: CASSLLAYEATSSYNEQFF. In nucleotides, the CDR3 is TGTGCCAGCAGTTTACTAGCCTACGAAGCGACAAGCTCCTACAATGAGCAGTTCTTC.

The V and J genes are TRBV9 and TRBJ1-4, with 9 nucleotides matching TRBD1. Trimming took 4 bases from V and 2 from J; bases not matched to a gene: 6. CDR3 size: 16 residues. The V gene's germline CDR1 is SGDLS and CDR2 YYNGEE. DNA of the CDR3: TGTGCCAGCAGCATTGGGACAGGGCTCACTAATGAAAAACTGTTTTTT. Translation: CASSIGTGLTNEKLFF.

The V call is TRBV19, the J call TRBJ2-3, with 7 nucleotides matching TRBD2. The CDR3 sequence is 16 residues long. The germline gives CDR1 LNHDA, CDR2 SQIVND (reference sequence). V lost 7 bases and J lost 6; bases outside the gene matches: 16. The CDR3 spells CASTPNRGLAVDTQYF. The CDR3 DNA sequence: TGTGCCAGTACTCCCAACCGTGGGCTAGCGGTCGATACGCAGTATTTT.

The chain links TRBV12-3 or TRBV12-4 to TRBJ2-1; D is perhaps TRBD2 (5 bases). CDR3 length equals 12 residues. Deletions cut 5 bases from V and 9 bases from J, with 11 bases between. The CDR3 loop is CASSRPAGEQFF. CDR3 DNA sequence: TGTGCCAGCAGTAGACCCGCGGGTGAGCAGTTCTTC.

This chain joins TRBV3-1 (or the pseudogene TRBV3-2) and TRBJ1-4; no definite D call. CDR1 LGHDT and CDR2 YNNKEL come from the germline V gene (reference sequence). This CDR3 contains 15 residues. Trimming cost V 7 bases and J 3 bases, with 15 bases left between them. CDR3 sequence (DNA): TGTGCCAGCACCACGGCGGGTTTATCTAATGAAAAACTGTTTTTT. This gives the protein CASTTAGLSNEKLFF.

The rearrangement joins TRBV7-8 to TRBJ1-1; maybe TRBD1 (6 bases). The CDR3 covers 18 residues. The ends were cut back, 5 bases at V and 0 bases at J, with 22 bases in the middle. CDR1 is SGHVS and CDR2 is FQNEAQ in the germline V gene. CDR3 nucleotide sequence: TGTGCCAGCAGCCCTAGGGGGTCCCGGTGGGTTTTGAACACTGAAGCTTTCTTT. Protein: CASSPRGSRWVLNTEAFF.

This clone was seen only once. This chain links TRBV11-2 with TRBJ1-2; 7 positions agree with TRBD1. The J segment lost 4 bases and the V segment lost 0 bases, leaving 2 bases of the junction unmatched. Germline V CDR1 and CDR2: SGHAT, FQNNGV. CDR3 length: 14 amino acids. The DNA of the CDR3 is TGTGCCAGCAGCTTAGAGGACAGGATCTATGGCTACACCTTC. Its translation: CASSLEDRIYGYTF.

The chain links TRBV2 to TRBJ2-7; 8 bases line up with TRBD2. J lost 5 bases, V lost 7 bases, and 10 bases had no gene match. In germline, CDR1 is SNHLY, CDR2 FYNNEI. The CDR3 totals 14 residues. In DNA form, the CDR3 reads TGTGCCAGCATGGACTCGGGAGGGCTAGACGAGCAGTACTTC. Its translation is CASMDSGGLDEQYF.

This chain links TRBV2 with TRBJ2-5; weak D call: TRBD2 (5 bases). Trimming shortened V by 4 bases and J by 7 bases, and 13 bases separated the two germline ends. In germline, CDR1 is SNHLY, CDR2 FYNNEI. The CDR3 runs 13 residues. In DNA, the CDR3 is TGTGCCAGCAGTGGATCGGGGTCCACGACCCAGTACTTC. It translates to CASSGSGSTTQYF.

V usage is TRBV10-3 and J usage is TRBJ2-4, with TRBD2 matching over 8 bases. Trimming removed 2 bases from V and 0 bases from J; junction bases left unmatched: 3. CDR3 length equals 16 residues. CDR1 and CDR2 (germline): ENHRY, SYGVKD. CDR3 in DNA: TGTGCCATCAGTGAGACTAGCGGAATAGCCAAAAACATTCAGTACTTC. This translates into CAISETSGIAKNIQYF.

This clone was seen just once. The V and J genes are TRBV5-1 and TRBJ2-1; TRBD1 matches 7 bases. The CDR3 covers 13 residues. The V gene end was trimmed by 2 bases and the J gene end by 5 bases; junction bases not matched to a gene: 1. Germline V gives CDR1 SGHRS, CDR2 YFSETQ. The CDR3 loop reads CASSFGTDNEQFF. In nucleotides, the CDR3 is TGCGCCAGCAGCTTCGGGACAGACAATGAGCAGTTCTTC.

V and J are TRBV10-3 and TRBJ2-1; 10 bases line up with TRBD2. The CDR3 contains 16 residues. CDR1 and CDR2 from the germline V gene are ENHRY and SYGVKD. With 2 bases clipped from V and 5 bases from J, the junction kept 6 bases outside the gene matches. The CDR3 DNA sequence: TGTGCCATCAGTGAGGGCCTGGGACTAGCGAACAATGAGCAGTTCTTC. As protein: CAISEGLGLANNEQFF.

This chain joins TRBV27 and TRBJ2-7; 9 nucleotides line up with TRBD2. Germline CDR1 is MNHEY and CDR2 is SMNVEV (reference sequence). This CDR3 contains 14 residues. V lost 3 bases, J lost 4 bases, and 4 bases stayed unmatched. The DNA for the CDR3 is TGTGCCAGCAGTTTGGGGCGGGGGGGATACGAGCAGTACTTC. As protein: CASSLGRGGYEQYF.

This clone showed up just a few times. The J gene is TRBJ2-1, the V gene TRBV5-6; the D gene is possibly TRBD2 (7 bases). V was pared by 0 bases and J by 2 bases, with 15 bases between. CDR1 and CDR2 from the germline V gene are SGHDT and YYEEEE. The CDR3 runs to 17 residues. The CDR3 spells CASSLVLRGPPYNEQFF. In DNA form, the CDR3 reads TGTGCCAGCAGCTTGGTTCTGCGGGGGCCTCCCTACAATGAGCAGTTCTTC.

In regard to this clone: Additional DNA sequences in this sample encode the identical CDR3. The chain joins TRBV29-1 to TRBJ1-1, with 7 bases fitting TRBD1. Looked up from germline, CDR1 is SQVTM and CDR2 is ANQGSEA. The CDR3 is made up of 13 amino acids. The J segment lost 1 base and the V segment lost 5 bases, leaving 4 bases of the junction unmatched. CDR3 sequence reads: CSVRTGPNTEAFF. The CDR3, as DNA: TGCAGCGTTAGGACAGGCCCGAACACTGAAGCTTTCTTT.